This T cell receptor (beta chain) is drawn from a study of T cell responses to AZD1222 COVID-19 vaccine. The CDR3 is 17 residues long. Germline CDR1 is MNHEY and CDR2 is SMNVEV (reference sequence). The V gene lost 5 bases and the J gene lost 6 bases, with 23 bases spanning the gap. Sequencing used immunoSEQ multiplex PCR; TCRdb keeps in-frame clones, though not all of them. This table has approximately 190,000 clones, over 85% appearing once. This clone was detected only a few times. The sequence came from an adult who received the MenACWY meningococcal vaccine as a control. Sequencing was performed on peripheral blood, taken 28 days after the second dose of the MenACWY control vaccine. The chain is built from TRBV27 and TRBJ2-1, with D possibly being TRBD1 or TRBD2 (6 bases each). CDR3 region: CASSKTRGVSYSNEQFF. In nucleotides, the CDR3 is TGTGCCAGCAGTAAGACTAGGGGGGTTAGCTACTCCAATGAGCAGTTCTTC.